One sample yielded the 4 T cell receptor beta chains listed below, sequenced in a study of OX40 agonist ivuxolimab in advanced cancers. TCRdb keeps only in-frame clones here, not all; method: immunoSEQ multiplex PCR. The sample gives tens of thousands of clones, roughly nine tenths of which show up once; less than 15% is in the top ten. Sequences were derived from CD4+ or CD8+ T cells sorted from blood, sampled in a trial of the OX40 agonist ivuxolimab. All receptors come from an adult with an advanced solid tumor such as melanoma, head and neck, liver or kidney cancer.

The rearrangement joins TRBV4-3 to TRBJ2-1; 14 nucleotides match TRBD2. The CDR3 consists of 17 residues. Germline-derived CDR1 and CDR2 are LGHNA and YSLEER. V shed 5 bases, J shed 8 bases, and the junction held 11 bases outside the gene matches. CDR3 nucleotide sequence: TGCGCCAGCAGCTATGGGACTAGCGGGAGAGGTGGGGATGAGCAGTTCTTC. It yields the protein CASSYGTSGRGGDEQFF.

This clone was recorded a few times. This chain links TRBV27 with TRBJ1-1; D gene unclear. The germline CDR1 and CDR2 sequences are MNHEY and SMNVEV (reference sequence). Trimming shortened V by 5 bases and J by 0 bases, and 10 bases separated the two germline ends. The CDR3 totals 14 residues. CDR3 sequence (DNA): TGTGCCAGCAGTCCGGCGGTGATGAACACTGAAGCTTTCTTT. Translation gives CASSPAVMNTEAFF.

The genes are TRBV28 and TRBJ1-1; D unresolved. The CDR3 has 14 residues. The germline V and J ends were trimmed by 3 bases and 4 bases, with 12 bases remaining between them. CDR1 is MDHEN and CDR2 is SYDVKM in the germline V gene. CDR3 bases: TGTGCCAGCAGTTTCCTTGGGTGGAGCACTGAAGCTTTCTTT. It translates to CASSFLGWSTEAFF.

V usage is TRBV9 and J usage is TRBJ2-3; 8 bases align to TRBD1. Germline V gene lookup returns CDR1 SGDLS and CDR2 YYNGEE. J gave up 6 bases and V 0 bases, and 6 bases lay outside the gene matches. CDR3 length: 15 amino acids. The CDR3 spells CASSVEQGEADTQYF. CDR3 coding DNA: TGTGCCAGCAGCGTAGAACAGGGGGAGGCGGATACGCAGTATTTT.